This TCR beta chain originates from a study of T cell responses to AZD1222 COVID-19 vaccine. This clone rates as medium-sized (0.01 to 0.1%). CDR1 and CDR2 from the germline V gene are LNHDA and SQIVND (reference sequence). Trimming removed 3 bases from V and 4 bases from J, with 12 bases in between. The CDR3 length is 14 residues. Generated by immunoSEQ multiplex PCR, the TCRdb table keeps only in-frame clones and is missing some. The sample includes around 64,000 clones, about 80% of them seen just once. The clonotype comes from an adult who received the AZD1222 COVID-19 vaccine. The V and J genes are TRBV19 and TRBJ1-1; D not certain. This specimen consisted of peripheral blood, obtained 28 days after the second AZD1222 dose. CDR3 sequence (DNA): TGTGCCAGTAGTATTGTATGGGGATCCACTGAAGCTTTCTTT. Translating it yields CASSIVWGSTEAFF.